This T cell receptor (beta chain) was captured in a study of T cells of healthy individuals. V was clipped by 5 bases and J by 6 bases; unmatched bases: 3. The CDR3 covers 12 residues. The germline V gene has CDR1 DFQATT and CDR2 SNEGSKA (reference sequence). TCRdb re-analysed the 5' RACE reads in MiXCR, keeping a single row per CDR3 protein. This repertoire shows some 85,000 distinct CDR3 sequences, roughly 5% found once; its top ten account for around 7.6%. The V gene is TRBV20-1, the J gene TRBJ1-2; 10 nucleotides line up with TRBD1. This clonotype originated in a female donor in good health. The CDR3: CSADRGQDGYTF. CDR3 bases: TGCAGTGCTGACAGGGGGCAGGATGGCTACACCTTC.